This TCR beta chain was sequenced for a study of monozygotic twins with cystic fibrosis. Background on the study: Libraries were built from three micrograms of fragmented DNA using roughly 15 PCR cycles. Study-wide findings and caveats: Monozygotic CF twin pairs shared significantly more nucleotide-identical clonotypes than unrelated CF individuals did. In 13 of 16 pairs, V gene usage was closest to the co-twin's.

In the case of this clone: The antigen remains undetermined.

The method was immunoSEQ multiplex PCR; TCRdb's version includes in-frame clones alone and lacks a portion of them. The sample gives approximately 27,000 clones, about nine tenths of which show up once; approximately 0.54% is in the top ten. There are 19 residues in the CDR3. The V segment lost 4 bases and the J segment 6 bases; nucleotides outside the gene matches: 18. CDR1 and CDR2 (germline): SGHNT, YYREEE (reference sequence). The genes are TRBV5-4 and TRBJ1-4; TRBD1 agrees at 10 bases. The origin of this receptor is a girl aged 2-10 years with cystic fibrosis. Sequencing used blood. The CDR3 is CASSKNPGQGIGLDEKLFF. The CDR3 coding sequence is TGTGCCAGCAGCAAAAACCCGGGACAGGGGATAGGGTTGGATGAAAAACTGTTTTTT.